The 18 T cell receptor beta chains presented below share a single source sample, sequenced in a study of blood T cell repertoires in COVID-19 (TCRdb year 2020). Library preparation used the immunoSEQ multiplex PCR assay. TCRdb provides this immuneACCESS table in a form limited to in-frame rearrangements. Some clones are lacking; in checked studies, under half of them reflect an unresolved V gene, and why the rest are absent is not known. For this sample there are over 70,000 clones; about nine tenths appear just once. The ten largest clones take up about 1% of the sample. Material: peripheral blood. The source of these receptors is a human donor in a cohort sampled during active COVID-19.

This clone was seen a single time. In nucleotides, the CDR3 is TGTGCCAGCTCACCGACAGGGGATTTCCACGAGCAGTACTTC. Protein: CASSPTGDFHEQYF. The chain combines TRBV18 with TRBJ2-7; TRBD1 matches 8 bases. Germline loops: CDR1 KGHSH, CDR2 LQKENI. V gave up 3 bases and J gave up 5 bases; unmatched junction bases: 6. The CDR3 length is 14 residues.

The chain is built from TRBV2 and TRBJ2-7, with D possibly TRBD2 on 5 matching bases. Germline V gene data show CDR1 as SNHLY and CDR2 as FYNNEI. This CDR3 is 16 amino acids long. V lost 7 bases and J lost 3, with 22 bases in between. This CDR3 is CASMPPSGRSFYEQYF. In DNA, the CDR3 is TGTGCCAGCATGCCCCCCTCGGGGAGATCCTTCTACGAGCAGTACTTC.

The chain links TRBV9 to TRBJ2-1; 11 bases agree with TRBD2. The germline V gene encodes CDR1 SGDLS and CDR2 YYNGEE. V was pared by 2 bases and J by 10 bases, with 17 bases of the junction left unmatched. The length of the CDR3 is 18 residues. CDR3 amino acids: CASSVPRGIAGGHGEQFF. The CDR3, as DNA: TGTGCCAGCAGCGTGCCCCGGGGGATAGCGGGAGGGCACGGGGAGCAGTTCTTC.

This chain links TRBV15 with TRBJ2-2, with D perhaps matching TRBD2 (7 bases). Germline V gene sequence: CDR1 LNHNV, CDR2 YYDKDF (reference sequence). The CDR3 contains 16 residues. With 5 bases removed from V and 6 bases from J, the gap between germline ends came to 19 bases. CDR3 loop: CATSSPAGALAGELFF. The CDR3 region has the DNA TGTGCCACCAGCTCACCCGCGGGGGCGCTGGCCGGGGAGCTGTTTTTT.

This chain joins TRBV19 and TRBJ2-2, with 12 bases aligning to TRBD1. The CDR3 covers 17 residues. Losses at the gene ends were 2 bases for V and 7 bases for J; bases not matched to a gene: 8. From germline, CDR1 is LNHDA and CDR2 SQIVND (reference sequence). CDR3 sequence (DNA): TGTGCCAGTAGTATAATAAGTGGGACAGGGGGCATCGGGGAGCTGTTTTTT. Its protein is CASSIISGTGGIGELFF.

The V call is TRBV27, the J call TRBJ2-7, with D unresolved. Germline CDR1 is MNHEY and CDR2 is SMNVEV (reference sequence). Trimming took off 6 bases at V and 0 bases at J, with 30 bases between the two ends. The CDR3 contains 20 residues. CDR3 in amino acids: CASSPAPLAAVTYSSYEQYF. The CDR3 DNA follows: TGTGCCAGCAGCCCTGCCCCGTTAGCCGCGGTAACCTATAGCTCCTACGAGCAGTACTTC.

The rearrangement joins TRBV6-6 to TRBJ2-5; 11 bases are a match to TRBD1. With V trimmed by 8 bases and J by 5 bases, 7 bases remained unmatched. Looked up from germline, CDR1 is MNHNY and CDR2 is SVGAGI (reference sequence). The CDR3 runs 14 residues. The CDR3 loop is CASSGQGAVETQYF. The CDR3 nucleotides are TGTGCCAGCTCCGGACAGGGGGCTGTTGAGACCCAGTACTTC.

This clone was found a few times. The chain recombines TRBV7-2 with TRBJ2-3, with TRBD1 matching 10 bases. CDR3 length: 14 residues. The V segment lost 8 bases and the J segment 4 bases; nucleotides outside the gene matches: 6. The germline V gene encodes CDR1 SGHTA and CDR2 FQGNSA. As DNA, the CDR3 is TGTGCCAGCCGACAGGGGGCGGCCGCAGATACGCAGTATTTT. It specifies CASRQGAAADTQYF.

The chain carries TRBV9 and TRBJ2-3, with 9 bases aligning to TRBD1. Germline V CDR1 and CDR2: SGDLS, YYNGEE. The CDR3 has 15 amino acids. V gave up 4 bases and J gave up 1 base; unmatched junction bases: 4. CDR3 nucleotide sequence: TGTGCCAGCAGCTCCTGGACAGGGGGCACAGATACGCAGTATTTT. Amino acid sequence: CASSSWTGGTDTQYF.

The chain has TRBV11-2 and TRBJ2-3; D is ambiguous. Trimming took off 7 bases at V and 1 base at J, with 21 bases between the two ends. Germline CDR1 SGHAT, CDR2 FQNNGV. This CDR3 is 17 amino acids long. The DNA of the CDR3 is TGTGCCAGCACCTCCCGGCCAGGCTTCACAGGCACAGATACGCAGTATTTT. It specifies CASTSRPGFTGTDTQYF.

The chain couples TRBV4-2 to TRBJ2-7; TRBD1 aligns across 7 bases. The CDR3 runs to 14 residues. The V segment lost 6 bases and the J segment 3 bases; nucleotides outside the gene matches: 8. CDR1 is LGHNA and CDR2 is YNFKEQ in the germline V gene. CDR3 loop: CASSQGDANYEQYF. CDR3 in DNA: TGTGCCAGCAGTCAGGGGGACGCAAACTACGAGCAGTACTTC.

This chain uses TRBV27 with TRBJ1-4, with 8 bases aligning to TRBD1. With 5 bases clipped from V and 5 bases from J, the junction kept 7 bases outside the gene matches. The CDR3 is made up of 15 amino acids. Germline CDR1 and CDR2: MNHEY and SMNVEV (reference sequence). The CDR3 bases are TGTGCCAGCAGTGGAGCCGGGACAGGCAATGAAAAACTGTTTTTT. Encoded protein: CASSGAGTGNEKLFF.

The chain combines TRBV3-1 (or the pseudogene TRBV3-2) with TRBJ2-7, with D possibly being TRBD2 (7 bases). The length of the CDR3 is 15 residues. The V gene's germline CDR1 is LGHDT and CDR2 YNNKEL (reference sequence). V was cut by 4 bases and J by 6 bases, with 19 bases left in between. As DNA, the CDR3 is TGTGCCAGCAGCCCGAGGGGGGGAGGGCCGGGCGAGCAGTACTTC. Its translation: CASSPRGGGPGEQYF.

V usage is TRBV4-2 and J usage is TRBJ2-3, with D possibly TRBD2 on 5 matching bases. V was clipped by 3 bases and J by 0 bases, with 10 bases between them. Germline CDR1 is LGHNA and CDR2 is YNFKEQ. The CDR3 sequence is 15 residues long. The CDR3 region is CASSQGSLSTDTQYF. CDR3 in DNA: TGTGCCAGCAGCCAGGGGAGTCTTAGCACAGATACGCAGTATTTT.

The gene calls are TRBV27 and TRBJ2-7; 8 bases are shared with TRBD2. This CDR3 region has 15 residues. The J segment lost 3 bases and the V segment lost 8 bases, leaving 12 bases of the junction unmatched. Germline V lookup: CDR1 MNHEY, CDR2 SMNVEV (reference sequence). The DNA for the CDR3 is TGTGCCAGCTCGGACCGGTCTAGCGGGTTCTACGAGCAGTACTTC. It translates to CASSDRSSGFYEQYF.

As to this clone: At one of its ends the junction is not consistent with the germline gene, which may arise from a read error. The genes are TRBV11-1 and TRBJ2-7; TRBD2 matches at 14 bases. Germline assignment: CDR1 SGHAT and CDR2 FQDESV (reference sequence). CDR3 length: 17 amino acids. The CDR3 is CASSLATGTSGSYGQYF. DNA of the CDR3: TGTGCCAGCAGCTTAGCAACCGGGACTAGCGGGAGTTACGGGCAGTACTTC.

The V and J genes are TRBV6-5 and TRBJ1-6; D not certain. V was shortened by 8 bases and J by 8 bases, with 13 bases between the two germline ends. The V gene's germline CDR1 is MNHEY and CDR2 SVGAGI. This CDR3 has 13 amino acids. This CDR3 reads CASAARTDSPLHF. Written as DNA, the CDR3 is TGTGCCAGCGCGGCCAGGACTGATTCACCCCTCCACTTT.

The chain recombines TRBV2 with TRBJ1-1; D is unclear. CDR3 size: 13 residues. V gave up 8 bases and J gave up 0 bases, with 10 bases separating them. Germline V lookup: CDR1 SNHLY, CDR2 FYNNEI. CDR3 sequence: CASGLQMNTEAFF. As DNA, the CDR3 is TGTGCCAGCGGGTTACAGATGAACACTGAAGCTTTCTTT.